This TCR beta chain was observed in a study of CD8+ T cells in alopecia areata (dated by TCRdb to between 2017 and 2018). General notes on the study: The treated patients took part in an open-label pilot trial in which moderate-to-severe alopecia areata was treated with oral tofacitinib at 5 to 10 mg twice daily. Scalp clonality was compared among normal scalp (n=4), patchy alopecia areata scalp (n=8), and alopecia totalis/universalis scalp (n=8). RNA was obtained with the PAXgene miRNA kit for fixed scalp, the miRNeasy kit for PBMCs, and the RNeasy kit for mouse skin. High-throughput TCRbeta sequencing was used to examine T cell clonal expansion in alopecia areata in both the C3H/HeJ mouse model and human patients. Amplification of TCRbeta CDR3 regions was done by immunoSEQ multiplex PCR using 35 Vbeta forward primers and 13 Jbeta reverse primers. In humans, TCRbeta sequencing was performed on scalp tissue and on sorted CD4+ and CD8+ peripheral blood T cells from healthy controls and from patients with patchy or totalis/universalis alopecia areata. Patients stayed on tofacitinib for 6 to 18 months and then had 6 months of follow-up off drug so that delayed response and recurrence could be assessed. Patients on tofacitinib were biopsied at baseline and after 4 and 24 weeks of treatment, and several of the patients also had a later scalp biopsy. On the study overall, not on this receptor specifically: Resident alphabeta T cells in normal human skin are also sequenced, complicating scalp TCR repertoire analysis, unlike mouse skin dominated by gammadelta T cells. Compared with normal scalp, lesional scalp, particularly in alopecia totalis/universalis, had higher clonality and more expanded CD8+ clones, which suggests antigenic drive. Shared TCR sequences between patients were less evident than in mice, which may be partly attributable to HLA diversity in the patient population.

Libraries were constructed by the immunoSEQ multiplex PCR assay. To provide template for TCR sequencing, every sample had RNA extracted and reverse transcribed into cDNA. SuperScript III was used to make first-strand cDNA, primed with a 2:1 mix of oligo-dT and random hexamers. A synthetic immune receptor repertoire was used to measure amplification bias, and any remaining bias was corrected computationally. The study's processing was this. Raw reads were preprocessed to remove errors, and CDR3 was defined by IMGT conventions from the conserved cysteine to phenylalanine. Clonality was computed by normalizing Shannon entropy by log2 of the number of productive unique TCRs and subtracting the result from 1. Whether scalp clones were CD4 or CD8 was inferred by matching scalp TCRbeta sequences against CD4 and CD8 repertoires sorted from blood. TCRdb obtained this table from immuneACCESS and retained in-frame rearrangements with V and J assigned. These tables miss some clones; where compared with another copy, unresolved V genes account for less than half of the shortfall, and the remainder is unexplained. V and J calls plus clone size are reproduced from that table; the DNA served to infer D and trimming. The sample table contains 140,000 to 150,000 clones; only one count was recorded for about 60% of them. Approximately 6.5% of the sample goes to the ten largest clones.

The meaning of the sample's time point label: baseline before oral tofacitinib. From alopecia areata patients, peripheral blood was collected along with lesional scalp punch biopsies. PBMCs were isolated by density centrifugation and stained for CD3, CD4 and CD8, and CD4+ and CD8+ T cells were sorted on a FACSAria. With regard to this clone: This clone's antigen is unknown. No much larger clonotype is one base removed from it; base qualities were not supplied.

As encoded in the germline V gene, CDR1 is SGHTA while CDR2 is FQGNSA. Deletion took 5 bases off V and 8 bases off J, with a span of 21 bases between the germline ends. The CDR3 goes from the cysteine to the phenylalanine over 15 residues. Only the CDR3 DNA is retained, 45 bases long and in frame from the first base. The sequence came from a human donor with alopecia areata. Sequences were derived from CD4+ T cells sorted from blood, sampled at week 0. Recombination connected TRBV7-2 to TRBJ1-2; there is no confident call for the D gene. The CDR3 has the sequence CASSPTPDGSLGYTF. At the DNA level, the sequence is TGTGCCAGCAGCCCTACACCGGACGGGTCCCTGGGCTACACCTTC.